Listed below are T cell receptor beta chains from one sample, sequenced in a study of T cell responses to AZD1222 COVID-19 vaccine. Sequencing used immunoSEQ multiplex PCR; TCRdb keeps in-frame clones, though not all of them. The data contain 150,000 to 200,000 clones, approximately 93% of them seen just once; the ten biggest clones take up about 1%. Sequencing was performed on peripheral blood, taken on day 0 of AZD1222 vaccination. The receptors here all came from an adult in good health. Both conserved end residues are part of each CDR3. Each record gives: D gene, J gene, clone size, V gene, CDR3 DNA, CDR3 protein. A D gene is named only where the DNA matches it firmly. Part of the rows lack a size; the others show once, few, many or a class for expanded clones.

d_call: .; j_call: TRBJ1-2; clone_size: .; v_call: TRBV6-1; cdr3_nt: TGTGCCAGCAGTGTGACAATAGCAGCGCAGAACTATGGCTACACCTTC; cdr3_aa: CASSVTIAAQNYGYTF
d_call: .; j_call: TRBJ1-4; clone_size: .; v_call: TRBV15; cdr3_nt: TGTGCCACCAGTCCAGGTGTTTCTAATGAAAAACTGTTTTTT; cdr3_aa: CATSPGVSNEKLFF
d_call: .; j_call: TRBJ1-4; clone_size: .; v_call: TRBV10-3; cdr3_nt: TGTGCCATCAGTCTGGACCCTAATGAAAAACTGTTTTTT; cdr3_aa: CAISLDPNEKLFF
d_call: TRBD1; j_call: TRBJ2-4; clone_size: .; v_call: TRBV6-5; cdr3_nt: TGTGCCAGCAGCAGCACAGGGGGAAACATTCAGTACTTC; cdr3_aa: CASSSTGGNIQYF
d_call: TRBD2; j_call: TRBJ2-3; clone_size: .; v_call: TRBV7-2; cdr3_nt: TGTGCCAGCAGCTCCATGGGGGGGACGCAGTATTTT; cdr3_aa: CASSSMGGTQYF
d_call: .; j_call: TRBJ2-7; clone_size: .; v_call: TRBV5-1; cdr3_nt: TGCGCCAGCAGCTTCGGGGGTCGGGGAACCTACGAGCAGTACTTC; cdr3_aa: CASSFGGRGTYEQYF
d_call: .; j_call: TRBJ1-6; clone_size: .; v_call: TRBV7-9; cdr3_nt: TGTGCCAGCAGCTTATGGTTGGGGACGGATCATAATTCACCCCTCCACTTT; cdr3_aa: CASSLWLGTDHNSPLHF
d_call: .; j_call: TRBJ1-5; clone_size: once; v_call: TRBV9; cdr3_nt: TGTGCCAGCAGCCAGGGGCCCAATCAGCCCCAGCATTTT; cdr3_aa: CASSQGPNQPQHF
d_call: .; j_call: TRBJ2-7; clone_size: once; v_call: TRBV18; cdr3_nt: TGTGCCAGCTCACCGTGGGGACTCTCCTACGAGCAGTACTTC; cdr3_aa: CASSPWGLSYEQYF
d_call: TRBD1; j_call: TRBJ1-5; clone_size: .; v_call: TRBV4-1; cdr3_nt: TGCGCCAGCAGCGTTGGTATACCAAGGGGGCGTTACCAGCCCCAGCATTTT; cdr3_aa: CASSVGIPRGRYQPQHF
d_call: .; j_call: TRBJ1-2; clone_size: .; v_call: TRBV16; cdr3_nt: TGTGCCAGCAGCTATTATCTAGATGGCTACACCTTC; cdr3_aa: CASSYYLDGYTF
d_call: .; j_call: TRBJ2-7; clone_size: .; v_call: TRBV3-1/TRBV3-2; cdr3_nt: TGTGCCAGCAGCCAAGTCCACGAGCAGTACTTC; cdr3_aa: CASSQVHEQYF
d_call: .; j_call: TRBJ1-2; clone_size: .; v_call: TRBV30; cdr3_nt: TGTGCCTGGGACATCAACTATGGCTACACCTTC; cdr3_aa: CAWDINYGYTF
d_call: .; j_call: TRBJ2-7; clone_size: .; v_call: TRBV6-5; cdr3_nt: TGTGCCAGCAGGCGGGACAAGTCCTACGAGCAGTACTTC; cdr3_aa: CASRRDKSYEQYF
d_call: .; j_call: TRBJ1-2; clone_size: .; v_call: TRBV19; cdr3_nt: TGTGCCAGTACCGACAGGTATGGCTACACCTTC; cdr3_aa: CASTDRYGYTF
d_call: TRBD2; j_call: TRBJ2-5; clone_size: .; v_call: TRBV5-4; cdr3_nt: TGTGCCAGCAGTCTTGGTAGCGGGGGCTTTTCGCGAGAGACCCAGTACTTC; cdr3_aa: CASSLGSGGFSRETQYF
d_call: TRBD1; j_call: TRBJ1-6; clone_size: .; v_call: TRBV4-3; cdr3_nt: TGCGCCAGCAGCCGCACCCCCGGGACAGAGAATTCACCCCTCCACTTT; cdr3_aa: CASSRTPGTENSPLHF
d_call: .; j_call: TRBJ1-1; clone_size: .; v_call: TRBV2; cdr3_nt: TGTGCCAGCAGTGATAGGGCTCCATTGAACACTGAAGCTTTCTTT; cdr3_aa: CASSDRAPLNTEAFF
d_call: .; j_call: TRBJ2-3; clone_size: .; v_call: TRBV29-1; cdr3_nt: TGCAGCGTCGAGGAGACACAGGGCCCGCAGTATTTT; cdr3_aa: CSVEETQGPQYF
d_call: TRBD1; j_call: TRBJ1-2; clone_size: .; v_call: TRBV30; cdr3_nt: TGTGCCTGGAGTGCGGGACAGGGGGGAAATGGCTACACCTTC; cdr3_aa: CAWSAGQGGNGYTF
d_call: .; j_call: TRBJ1-1; clone_size: .; v_call: TRBV28; cdr3_nt: TGTGCCAGCAGTTTACCTGGGGGAAACACTGAAGCTTTCTTT; cdr3_aa: CASSLPGGNTEAFF
d_call: .; j_call: TRBJ2-1; clone_size: .; v_call: TRBV20-1; cdr3_nt: TGCAGTGCTTTTCGATTCCATGAGCAGTTCTTC; cdr3_aa: CSAFRFHEQFF
d_call: .; j_call: TRBJ1-5; clone_size: .; v_call: TRBV5-1; cdr3_nt: TGCGCCAGCAGCTTGGACGGGAGGCTCGGTCAGCCCCAGCATTTT; cdr3_aa: CASSLDGRLGQPQHF
d_call: .; j_call: TRBJ1-5; clone_size: .; v_call: TRBV29-1; cdr3_nt: TGCAGCGTGGCAACAGGGAATAGCAATCAGCCCCAGCATTTT; cdr3_aa: CSVATGNSNQPQHF
d_call: TRBD1; j_call: TRBJ1-3; clone_size: .; v_call: TRBV6-1; cdr3_nt: TGTGCCAGCAGTGCGGCCGGAGGGAACAGGGGGGGAAGCTCTGGAAACACCATATATTTT; cdr3_aa: CASSAAGGNRGGSSGNTIYF
d_call: .; j_call: TRBJ1-1; clone_size: .; v_call: TRBV4-1; cdr3_nt: TGCGCCAGCAGCCAAGAACCAGGGTGGGGCACTGAAGCTTTCTTT; cdr3_aa: CASSQEPGWGTEAFF
d_call: .; j_call: TRBJ2-6; clone_size: .; v_call: TRBV24-1; cdr3_nt: TGTGCCACCAGTGACCACGCGGGGGCCAACGTCCTGACTTTC; cdr3_aa: CATSDHAGANVLTF
d_call: .; j_call: TRBJ2-2; clone_size: .; v_call: TRBV18; cdr3_nt: TGTGCCAGCTCACCGGACCTCTTCAACACCGGGGAGCTGTTTTTT; cdr3_aa: CASSPDLFNTGELFF
d_call: .; j_call: TRBJ1-2; clone_size: .; v_call: TRBV28; cdr3_nt: TGTGCCAGCAGCAAGAACTATGGCTACACCTTC; cdr3_aa: CASSKNYGYTF
d_call: .; j_call: TRBJ2-5; clone_size: once; v_call: TRBV6-5; cdr3_nt: TGTGCCAGCAGTTCTCAGAGGGACGCGACCCAGTACTTC; cdr3_aa: CASSSQRDATQYF
d_call: TRBD1; j_call: TRBJ2-7; clone_size: .; v_call: TRBV18; cdr3_nt: TGTGCCAGCTCACCGAAGGGCCAGGGGGCTACCTACGAGCAGTACTTC; cdr3_aa: CASSPKGQGATYEQYF